The 8 T cell receptor beta chains below all came from one sample that was sequenced in a study of long-term antiretroviral therapy in people with HIV. Survey-level resolution applied to immunoSEQ assay v3.0. Libraries were prepared by immunoSEQ multiplex PCR; TCRdb keeps only in-frame clonotypes and omits some of them. The sample contains over 20,000 clones, around four fifths of which appear only once. This specimen was unsorted PBMCs, taken 1.6 years after starting antiretroviral therapy. Every receptor here comes from a man aged 35 to 55 with HIV.

CDR3 DNA sequence: TGTGCCTGGACTCTCGTTGCGAACACCGGGGAGCTGTTTTTT. As protein: CAWTLVANTGELFF. The V call is TRBV30, the J call TRBJ2-2; D is undetermined. Germline lookup yields CDR1 GTSNPN and CDR2 SVGIG (reference sequence). The CDR3 covers 14 residues. Between the trimmed V and J ends, which lost 4 bases and 0 bases, there was a span of 9 bases.

V usage is TRBV5-1 and J usage is TRBJ2-5, with 9 bases fitting TRBD1. The CDR3 loop spans 14 amino acids. J lost 4 bases, V lost 4 bases, and 5 bases had no gene match. Looked up from germline, CDR1 is SGHRS and CDR2 is YFSETQ. The CDR3 protein is CASSVQGARETQYF. The CDR3 region has the DNA TGCGCCAGCAGCGTACAGGGGGCGCGAGAGACCCAGTACTTC.

V and J are TRBV6-1 and TRBJ2-1; no reliable D call. This CDR3 comprises 15 residues. V was shortened by 2 bases and J by 0 bases, with 8 bases between the two germline ends. Per germline, CDR1 MNHNS and CDR2 SASEGT. Here the CDR3 reads CASSEYEISYNEQFF. In DNA, the CDR3 is TGTGCCAGCAGTGAATATGAGATCTCCTACAATGAGCAGTTCTTC.

The chain carries TRBV5-1 and TRBJ2-1; TRBD1 is a possible D gene (5 bases). This CDR3 comprises 19 residues. V was pared by 0 bases and J by 4 bases, with 23 bases between. Germline CDR1 SGHRS, CDR2 YFSETQ. The CDR3 spells CASSLVAGYGFTRYNEQFF. The CDR3 DNA is TGCGCCAGCAGCTTGGTCGCAGGGTACGGCTTCACTCGTTACAATGAGCAGTTCTTC.

The chain joins TRBV11-2 to TRBJ2-7, with D unresolved. The ends were cut back, 0 bases at V and 7 bases at J, with 7 bases in the middle. Per germline, CDR1 SGHAT and CDR2 FQNNGV. The CDR3 runs to 12 residues. DNA for the CDR3: TGTGCCAGCAGCTTAGATGGGTGGGAGCAGTACTTC. Translation: CASSLDGWEQYF.

The genes are TRBV10-3 and TRBJ2-2, with D tentatively TRBD1 (5 bases). The CDR3 contains 14 residues. Germline loops: CDR1 ENHRY, CDR2 SYGVKD. V was clipped by 10 bases and J by 8 bases, with 20 bases between them. CDR3 sequence: CATSYKGLEGELFF. CDR3 DNA: TGTGCCACGTCCTATAAGGGGTTGGAGGGGGAGCTGTTTTTT.

The J gene is TRBJ2-7, the V gene TRBV2, with TRBD1 as a possible D gene (6 bases). CDR1 and CDR2 (germline): SNHLY, FYNNEI. The CDR3 has 15 residues. V dropped 6 bases and J dropped 1 base, with 16 bases sitting between them. The CDR3 loop reads CASSKPPGDSYEQYF. CDR3 sequence (DNA): TGTGCCAGCAGCAAACCCCCAGGGGATTCCTACGAGCAGTACTTC.

This sequence joins TRBV2 and TRBJ2-1, with 7 bases lining up with TRBD2. The CDR3 has 17 amino acids. J was trimmed by 2 bases and V by 4 bases; bases with no gene match: 11. The germline V gene has CDR1 SNHLY and CDR2 FYNNEI. The CDR3 protein is CASSGTAGRAPYNEQFF. The CDR3 DNA is TGTGCCAGCAGTGGGACGGCGGGGAGGGCCCCCTACAATGAGCAGTTCTTC.